The next 14 T cell receptor beta chains were all read from a single sample in a study of cytomegalovirus exposure and HLA in healthy donors. Primers included in the PCR were 60 Vbeta and 13 Jbeta primers. Profiled with immunoSEQ multiplex PCR; TCRdb holds only in-frame clones, not every one. The table lists fewer than 200,000 clones, roughly four fifths of them singletons. The sample consisted of PBMCs. The receptors were sampled from a man in his fifties or sixties in good health and CMV-seropositive.

The chain employs TRBV6-5 and TRBJ2-3; TRBD1 agrees at 11 bases. This CDR3 has 15 residues. CDR1 and CDR2 from the germline V gene are MNHEY and SVGAGI. With V trimmed by 2 bases and J by 3 bases, 1 base remained unmatched. The CDR3 DNA sequence: TGTGCCAGCAGTTACGGACAGGGGGCGACAGATACGCAGTATTTT. Its translation: CASSYGQGATDTQYF.

The chain recombines TRBV5-6 with TRBJ2-2, with TRBD2 as a possible D gene (5 bases). This CDR3 spans 16 amino acids. V lost 0 bases and J 0 bases, leaving 9 bases between the germline ends. The germline V gene has CDR1 SGHDT and CDR2 YYEEEE. The CDR3 is CASSLAGLSNTGELFF. CDR3 sequence (DNA): TGTGCCAGCAGCTTGGCGGGGTTGTCGAACACCGGGGAGCTGTTTTTT. The entire variable domain, with the rest obtained from reference TRBV5-6 and TRBJ2-2, is as follows: DAGVTQSPTHLIKTRGQQVTLRCSPKSGHDTVSWYQQALGQGPQFIFQYYEEEERQRGNFPDRFSGHQFPNYSSELNVNALLLGDSALYLCASSLAGLSNTGELFFGEGSRLTVL.

The J gene is TRBJ2-5, the V gene TRBV7-9; D unresolved. The CDR3 length is 13 residues. V lost 2 bases, J lost 13 bases, and 17 bases lay in between. Germline V gene sequence: CDR1 SEHNR, CDR2 FQNEAQ (reference sequence). CDR3: CASSLSVTGDPYF. The CDR3 nucleotides are TGTGCCAGCAGCTTAAGCGTTACCGGAGACCCGTACTTC.

CDR3 in DNA: TGTGCCAGTAGTATTGGGGGACATGGGCAGTTCTTC. Its protein product is CASSIGGHGQFF. The chain joins TRBV19 to TRBJ2-1, with D tentatively TRBD1 (6 bases). Germline-derived CDR1 and CDR2 are LNHDA and SQIVND (reference sequence). The V gene lost 3 bases and the J gene lost 12 bases, with 12 bases spanning the gap. The CDR3 is made up of 12 amino acids.

This clone was recorded once. This sequence joins TRBV9 and TRBJ2-3, with 8 positions matching TRBD2. Per germline, CDR1 SGDLS and CDR2 YYNGEE. This CDR3 region has 19 residues. V dropped 3 bases and J dropped 2; count of bases not matched to a gene: 17. In nucleotides, the CDR3 is TGTGCCAGCAGCGAGCAAGCGGGGGCCCCGGGTCCCCCCACAGATACGCAGTATTTT. Protein: CASSEQAGAPGPPTDTQYF.

This rearrangement joins TRBV19 to TRBJ1-4; 9 nucleotides match TRBD1. Germline V lookup: CDR1 LNHDA, CDR2 SQIVND (reference sequence). Trimming removed 5 bases from V and 8 bases from J; junction bases left unmatched: 12. The CDR3 has 16 amino acids. The chain's CDR3 is CASSPQRDREGEKLFF. The CDR3 bases are TGTGCCAGTAGTCCACAAAGGGACAGGGAAGGGGAAAAACTGTTTTTT.

The gene calls are TRBV25-1 and TRBJ1-5; 10 bases are a match to TRBD1. The CDR3 length is 16 residues. Trimming removed 2 bases from V and 6 bases from J; junction bases left unmatched: 7. The germline CDR1 and CDR2 sequences are MGHDK and SYGVNS. The CDR3 region has the DNA TGTGCCAGCAGTGAAATGGACAGGGGGATCGGTCAGCCCCAGCATTTT. Amino acid sequence: CASSEMDRGIGQPQHF.

This chain connects TRBV6-8 to TRBJ1-2; 8 bases match TRBD1. The CDR3 totals 10 residues. V was clipped by 11 bases and J by 9 bases; unmatched bases: 5. Germline CDR1 is MNHGY and CDR2 is SAAAGT. CDR3 DNA: TGTGCCCCCAGGGGGCTCCGCTACACCTTC. It yields the protein CAPRGLRYTF.

The rearrangement joins TRBV29-1 to TRBJ1-5; the D gene is possibly TRBD1 (6 bases). CDR1 is SQVTM, CDR2 ANQGSEA, per germline. The CDR3 has 14 amino acids. V shed 4 bases and J shed 4 bases, with 14 bases lying between them. The CDR3 here is CSVGVTGMNQPQHF. CDR3 DNA sequence: TGCAGCGTTGGTGTAACAGGGATGAATCAGCCCCAGCATTTT.

In its sample, this clone was seen a few times. The rearrangement joins TRBV6-1 to TRBJ2-3, with TRBD1 identical over 8 bases. The CDR3 is made up of 17 amino acids. CDR1 MNHNS and CDR2 SASEGT come from the germline V gene. The V gene end was trimmed by 2 bases and the J gene end by 2 bases; junction bases not matched to a gene: 9. The CDR3 region has the DNA TGTGCCAGCAGTGAAAGGACAGGGCGAACCAACACAGATACGCAGTATTTT. It is translated as CASSERTGRTNTDTQYF.

This chain uses TRBV7-9 with TRBJ2-2; perhaps TRBD2 as D (6 bases). The length of the CDR3 is 17 residues. Trimming stripped 5 bases from V and 5 bases from J, with 21 bases between. Per germline, CDR1 SEHNR and CDR2 FQNEAQ (reference sequence). CDR3 nucleotide sequence: TGTGCCAGCAGCCCCTGGGGGGTAGGGGCAGTTACCGGGGAGCTGTTTTTT. Its protein is CASSPWGVGAVTGELFF.

The rearrangement joins TRBV6-6 to TRBJ2-7; TRBD2 matches at 10 bases. Per the germline V gene, CDR1 is MNHNY and CDR2 is SVGAGI (reference sequence). The junction had 9 bases not matched to a gene; V was cut back by 4 bases and J by 3 bases. The CDR3 consists of 16 residues. Here the CDR3 reads CASSFLAGVEGYEQYF. In DNA form, the CDR3 reads TGTGCCAGCAGTTTCCTAGCGGGAGTGGAAGGCTACGAGCAGTACTTC.

The chain combines TRBV7-2 with TRBJ2-7; the match to TRBD2 covers 9 bases. The CDR3 loop spans 15 amino acids. The V gene end was trimmed by 4 bases and the J gene end by 9 bases; junction bases not matched to a gene: 13. Germline V gene lookup returns CDR1 SGHTA and CDR2 FQGNSA. In DNA, the CDR3 is TGTGCCAGCAGCTCCGGCGGGGCGGGGGGGCAAGTGCAGTACTTC. This codes for CASSSGGAGGQVQYF.

The chain uses TRBV28 and TRBJ2-7; TRBD2 might be the D (7 bases). Germline V CDR1 and CDR2: MDHEN, SYDVKM. CDR3 length equals 18 residues. Between the trimmed V and J ends, which lost 3 bases and 5 bases, there was a span of 26 bases. CDR3 amino acids: CASSFRYKLGGLVDEQYF. CDR3 nucleotide sequence: TGTGCCAGCAGTTTTCGGTATAAGTTGGGGGGGCTTGTGGACGAGCAGTACTTC.